Below are 23 T cell receptor beta chains sequenced from a single sample in a study of regulatory T cells in long-lasting Graves disease. Time point reported: persistent/refractory GD, antithyroid drugs over 5 years with positive TRAb. Following extraction of RNA from PBMCs, that RNA was used to make the TCR library. Combining iRepertoire HTBI primers with Arm-PCR of CDR3 regions, the authors built TCR beta libraries. From the multiplex PCR reads, TCRdb called clonotypes with MiXCR, one entry per CDR3 protein. The sample holds about 430,000 distinct CDR3 sequences, approximately 22% seen once. Specimen: peripheral blood mononuclear cells (PBMCs), collected when the disease was refractory, from a patient treated with antithyroid drugs. The receptors shown here come from a female donor with Graves disease.

This clonotype was counted at least ten times. The junction departs from the called germline gene at one end, perhaps through a read error. The rearrangement uses TRBV5-1 and TRBJ2-7, with D possibly being TRBD2 (5 bases). Germline CDR1 SGHRS, CDR2 YFSETQ. The CDR3 is 13 amino acids. The CDR3 nucleotides read TGTGCCAGCAGTCTCTGGACTGGCTACGAGCAGTACTTC. Residues: CASSLWTGYEQYF.

This rearrangement joins TRBV7-3 to TRBJ2-2; 7 nucleotides agree with TRBD2. CDR1 and CDR2 from the germline V gene are SGHTA and FQGTGA. V was clipped by 5 bases and J by 4 bases; unmatched bases: 7. The CDR3 has 15 amino acids. The CDR3 nucleotides read TGTGCCAGCAGCCCTCCCACGGGAGGCACCGGGGAGCTGTTTTTT. This gives the protein CASSPPTGGTGELFF.

This clonotype showed up just a few times. The chain employs TRBV19 and TRBJ2-7, with a possible D match to TRBD1 (5 bases). CDR1 is LNHDA and CDR2 is SQIVND in the germline V gene (reference sequence). The length of the CDR3 is 14 residues. Trimming pared 1 base from V and 5 bases from J, leaving 12 bases between. CDR3 in DNA: TGTGCCAGTAGTATAGGTGCAGGGTCCCACGAGCAGTACTTC. This gives the protein CASSIGAGSHEQYF.

This clonotype was recorded a few times. The V and J genes are TRBV20-1 and TRBJ2-7; TRBD1 is a possible D gene (6 bases). V lost 6 bases and J 4 bases, leaving 19 bases between the germline ends. In germline, CDR1 is DFQATT, CDR2 SNEGSKA (reference sequence). The CDR3 loop spans 14 amino acids. In DNA, the CDR3 is TGCAGTGCACTGGACCCGGACAGAGATTACGAGCAGTACTTC. This encodes CSALDPDRDYEQYF.

The V call is TRBV5-1, the J call TRBJ1-1; D is undetermined. Germline values: CDR1 SGHRS, CDR2 YFSETQ. The ends were cut back, 3 bases at V and 3 bases at J, with 12 bases in the middle. The CDR3 contains 14 residues. The DNA for the CDR3 is TGCGCCAGCAGCTCGCTACCCGGGGACACTGAAGCTTTCTTT. Its protein is CASSSLPGDTEAFF.

V usage is TRBV19 and J usage is TRBJ1-5; D perhaps matches TRBD1 (5 bases). Between the trimmed V and J ends, which lost 1 base and 4 bases, there was a span of 8 bases. Germline V CDR1 and CDR2: LNHDA, SQIVND (reference sequence). The CDR3 is made up of 14 amino acids. The CDR3 sequence is CASSIAGGNQPQHF. In DNA, the CDR3 is TGTGCCAGTAGTATAGCGGGGGGAAATCAGCCCCAGCATTTT. Drawing the rest from reference TRBV19 and TRBJ1-5, the complete variable domain is DGGITQSPKYLFRKEGQNVTLSCEQNLNHDAMYWYRQDPGQGLRLIYYSQIVNDFQKGDIAEGYSVSREKKESFPLTVTSAQKNPTAFYLCASSIAGGNQPQHFGDGTRLSIL.

This clonotype was detected ten times or more. The V gene is TRBV20-1, the J gene TRBJ1-6; D possibly corresponds to TRBD1 (6 bases). This CDR3 is built from 20 residues. CDR1 and CDR2 (germline): DFQATT, SNEGSKA (reference sequence). With 1 base removed from V and 8 bases from J, the gap between germline ends came to 30 bases. CDR3 sequence: CSARALTPRTEPRLDSPLHF. Written as DNA, the CDR3 is TGCAGTGCTAGAGCCCTCACCCCTCGGACAGAGCCACGGCTAGATTCACCCCTCCACTTT.

The chain employs TRBV7-9 and TRBJ1-1; 9 positions agree with TRBD1. V lost 4 bases to trimming and J lost 7 bases; unmatched junction nucleotides: 1. This CDR3 has 12 residues. Germline lookup yields CDR1 SEHNR and CDR2 FQNEAQ (reference sequence). The CDR3 bases are TGTGCCAGCAGCTGGGACAGGGTTGAAGCTTTCTTT. This encodes CASSWDRVEAFF.

The gene calls are TRBV7-8 and TRBJ2-1; the D gene is possibly TRBD2 (6 bases). CDR1 is SGHVS and CDR2 is FQNEAQ in the germline V gene. The CDR3 loop spans 15 amino acids. Trimming removed 2 bases from V and 8 bases from J, with 16 bases in between. CDR3 nucleotides: TGTGCCAGCAGCTTATCGGGAGTGGCACACGATGAGCAGTTCTTC. Its protein is CASSLSGVAHDEQFF.

A few counts support this clonotype. V gene TRBV7-2 combines with J gene TRBJ1-2, with 8 nucleotides matching TRBD1. The trim removed 5 bases at V and 7 bases at J, leaving 12 bases unmatched. Germline V gene lookup returns CDR1 SGHTA and CDR2 FQGNSA. The CDR3 has 15 residues. The CDR3 sequence: CASSPDRGVRGGYTF. The CDR3 nucleotides are TGTGCCAGCAGCCCCGACAGGGGAGTGCGTGGTGGCTACACCTTC.

This clonotype occurred a few times. The V gene is TRBV12-3 or TRBV12-4, the J gene TRBJ2-1; D is perhaps TRBD1 or TRBD2 (5 bases each). The V and J ends lost 9 bases and 4 bases respectively, with 22 bases between them. The CDR3 totals 16 residues. The CDR3: CASGDTGTRLYNEQFF. The CDR3 coding sequence is TGTGCCAGTGGGGATACCGGGACGAGACTTTACAATGAGCAGTTCTTC.

This clonotype has only a few counts. CDR3 amino acids: CSARGRRAEAFF. DNA for the CDR3: TGCAGTGCCAGGGGGCGCAGAGCTGAAGCTTTCTTT. This chain uses TRBV20-1 with TRBJ1-1; 8 bases map to TRBD1. The V and J ends lost 6 bases and 6 bases, in that order; junction bases with no gene match: 6. The CDR3 has 12 residues. Germline CDR1 DFQATT, CDR2 SNEGSKA (reference sequence).

For this clonotype: This clone may be a read error of a much larger clone one base away. The rearrangement uses TRBV28 and TRBJ2-4, with 8 bases lining up with TRBD1. The germline gives CDR1 MDHEN, CDR2 SYDVKM. This CDR3 is built from 14 residues. The CDR3 DNA is TGTGCCAGCAGCCCGGACAGGGCCAAAAGCATTCAGTACTTC. Amino acids: CASSPDRAKSIQYF.

This clonotype was counted many times. The rearrangement uses TRBV28 and TRBJ1-4, with no clear D. Germline-derived CDR1 and CDR2 are MDHEN and SYDVKM. V was cut by 2 bases and J by 7 bases, with 14 bases left in between. The CDR3 runs 15 residues. In DNA, the CDR3 is TGTGCCAGCAGTTTACAGTCTGGAGGTAGTGAAAAACTGTTTTTT. Translating it yields CASSLQSGGSEKLFF.

The V and J genes are TRBV4-1 and TRBJ1-1; 7 bases are a match to TRBD1. The V gene's germline CDR1 is MGHRA and CDR2 YSYEKL. Trimming removed 3 bases from V and 2 bases from J; junction bases left unmatched: 6. The CDR3 length is 15 residues. The CDR3 spells CASSHTTGDNTEAFF. The DNA for the CDR3 is TGCGCCAGCAGCCACACTACAGGGGATAACACTGAAGCTTTCTTT.

This clonotype was recorded a few times. This may come from a read error, since a much larger clone is one base off. It is likely a read error, because the conserved phenylalanine at the end of the CDR3 is missing. The chain recombines TRBV12-3 or TRBV12-4 with TRBJ2-1; 7 bases line up with TRBD1. Matching the DNA end better, TRBJ2-5 makes the J call doubtful. CDR3 length equals 14 residues. The chain's CDR3 is CASRPDGQEETQYV. The CDR3 DNA is TGTGCCAGCAGACCCGACGGACAGGAAGAGACCCAGTACGTC.

In this sample, this clonotype turned up many times. V is TRBV28 and J is TRBJ2-7; D might be TRBD1 (6 bases). There are 12 residues in the CDR3. Germline CDR1 is MDHEN and CDR2 is SYDVKM. Trimming left V 3 bases short and J 5 bases short, with 8 bases between. DNA of the CDR3: TGTGCCAGCAGTTTGTACAGGGACGAGCAGTACTTC. It yields the protein CASSLYRDEQYF.

This clonotype was observed a handful of times. This chain links TRBV4-1 with TRBJ1-5; 10 bases map to TRBD1. The length of the CDR3 is 18 residues. Unmatched junction bases numbered 12, after V lost 5 bases and J lost 2 bases. In germline, CDR1 is MGHRA, CDR2 YSYEKL. The CDR3 bases are TGCGCCAGCAGCGGGGACAGGGGAAGGCTTAGGGGCAATCAGCCCCAGCATTTT. Protein product: CASSGDRGRLRGNQPQHF.

The gene calls are TRBV7-9 and TRBJ1-5, with 9 bases aligning to TRBD1. Germline-derived CDR1 and CDR2 are SEHNR and FQNEAQ (reference sequence). CDR3 length: 15 amino acids. V lost 4 bases to trimming and J lost 6 bases; unmatched junction nucleotides: 7. The CDR3 loop reads CASSSTGGAGQPQHF. CDR3 nucleotides: TGTGCCAGCAGCTCCACAGGGGGCGCGGGTCAGCCCCAGCATTTT.

This clonotype was seen many times. The chain recombines TRBV6-5 with TRBJ1-2; 11 bases agree with TRBD1. V was pared by 0 bases and J by 2 bases, with 2 bases of the junction left unmatched. This CDR3 comprises 16 residues. The germline gives CDR1 MNHEY, CDR2 SVGAGI. As DNA, the CDR3 is TGTGCCAGCAGTTACTCTAGGACAGGGGGCAACTATGGCTACACCTTC. Its translation: CASSYSRTGGNYGYTF.

The DNA for the CDR3 is TGCGCCAGCAGCCAAGGGCCTCTACGCTCCTACGAGCAGTACTTC. Protein sequence: CASSQGPLRSYEQYF. The rearrangement joins TRBV4-1 to TRBJ2-7; D not resolved. Between the trimmed V and J ends, which lost 1 base and 0 bases, there was a span of 10 bases. The CDR3 has 15 amino acids. Germline lookup yields CDR1 MGHRA and CDR2 YSYEKL.

This clonotype appeared many times. The J gene is TRBJ2-5, the V gene TRBV11-2, with TRBD2 matching 8 bases. Germline CDR1 and CDR2: SGHAT and FQNNGV. The trim removed 5 bases at V and 5 bases at J, leaving 10 bases unmatched. The CDR3 length is 15 residues. The CDR3: CASSPRAAGGETQYF. Here the CDR3 DNA reads TGTGCCAGCAGCCCTCGGGCCGCGGGAGGTGAGACCCAGTACTTC.

At least ten counts were recorded for this clonotype. CDR3 coding DNA: TGTGCCAGCAGGGTACCCGCGAACACCGGGGAGCTGTTTTTT. Encoded protein: CASRVPANTGELFF. The chain joins TRBV6-1 to TRBJ2-2, with D uncertain. V was shortened by 6 bases and J by 0 bases, with 8 bases between the two germline ends. Looked up from germline, CDR1 is MNHNS and CDR2 is SASEGT. The CDR3 loop spans 14 amino acids.